This T cell receptor (beta chain) was found in a study of T cells in Graves' hyperthyroidism and ophthalmopathy. Amplification targeted TCR beta CDR3 regions from RNA transcripts. A first-round RT-PCR of the TCR CDR3 used the HTBI primer set. TCRdb reprocessed the multiplex PCR reads via MiXCR and lists one record per CDR3 protein. The table has roughly 700,000 distinct CDR3 sequences, around 16% seen once. Comments on this clonotype: The antigen remains undetermined.

CDR3 length: 15 amino acids. Trimming removed 4 bases from V and 5 bases from J; junction bases left unmatched: 10. The germline CDR1 and CDR2 sequences are SNHLY and FYNNEI. Participants, patients aged 18 to 65, had newly diagnosed hyperthyroidism with a duration under 2 months. In making diagnoses, clinical symptoms, serum thyroxine and TRAb, thyroid ultrasound and orbital computed tomography were all used. Isolation of PBMCs was performed on around 9.7 ml fresh peripheral blood. Findings and caveats of the study: Model predictions of ophthalmopathy came a median around 6.5 months before onset.

The clonotype was recovered from a man aged 50 to 60 with Graves' hyperthyroidism. Sequencing was performed on blood. The V gene is TRBV2, the J gene TRBJ1-1; TRBD1 agrees at 7 bases. The CDR3 protein is CASSVTGARGTEAFF. CDR3 bases: TGTGCCAGCAGTGTAACAGGGGCGCGAGGGACTGAAGCTTTCTTT.